Sequencing of this T cell receptor beta chain was carried out in a study of T cell repertoires in cytomegalovirus infection. Comment on this clonotype: Its antigen is undetermined.

The V gene's germline CDR1 is MNHEY and CDR2 SMNVEV (reference sequence). The CDR3 length is 16 residues. Trimming removed 7 bases from V and 0 bases from J; junction bases left unmatched: 9. TCRdb re-called the reads with MiXCR, one entry per CDR3 protein. Among 830,000 or so distinct CDR3 sequences listed, about 33% were seen once. Sequencing was performed on cultured CD8+ T cells from PBMCs, taken from culture after CMV antigen stimulation. The V and J genes are TRBV27 and TRBJ2-1; TRBD2 agrees at 7 bases. This clonotype was obtained from a human donor in good health (CMV status not recorded). Some clones in this sample may be carry-over from other donors' samples. In DNA form, the CDR3 reads TGTGCCAGCAAACTAGGACTAGACAGCTCCTACAATGAGCAGTTCTTC. This sequence encodes CASKLGLDSSYNEQFF.